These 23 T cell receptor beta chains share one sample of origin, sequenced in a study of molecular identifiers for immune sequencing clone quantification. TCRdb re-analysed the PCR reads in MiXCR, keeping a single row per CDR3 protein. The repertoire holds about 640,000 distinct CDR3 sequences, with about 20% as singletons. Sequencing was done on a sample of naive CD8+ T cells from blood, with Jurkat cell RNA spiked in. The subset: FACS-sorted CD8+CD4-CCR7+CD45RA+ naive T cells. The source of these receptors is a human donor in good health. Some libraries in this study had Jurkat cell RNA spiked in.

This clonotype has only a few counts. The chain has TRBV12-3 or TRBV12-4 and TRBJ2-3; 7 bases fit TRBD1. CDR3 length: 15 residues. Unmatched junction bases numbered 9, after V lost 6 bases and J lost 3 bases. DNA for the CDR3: TGTGCCAGCAGGTCGACAGGGTACGGAACAGATACGCAGTATTTT. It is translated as CASRSTGYGTDTQYF.

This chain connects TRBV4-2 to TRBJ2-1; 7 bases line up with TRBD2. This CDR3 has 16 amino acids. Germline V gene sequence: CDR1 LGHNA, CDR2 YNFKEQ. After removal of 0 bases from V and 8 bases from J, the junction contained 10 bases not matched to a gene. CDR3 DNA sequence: TGTGCCAGCAGCCAAGAGGAAGGGAGGGCCTTCTATGAGCAGTTCTTC. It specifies CASSQEEGRAFYEQFF.

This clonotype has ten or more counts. This CDR3 reads CASSLTQSTGELFF. CDR3 DNA sequence: TGTGCCAGCAGCCTCACACAGAGCACCGGGGAGCTGTTTTTT. The chain employs TRBV14 and TRBJ2-2; no definite D call. Trimming shortened V by 4 bases and J by 4 bases, and 10 bases separated the two germline ends. Germline CDR1 SGHDN, CDR2 FVKESK. CDR3 length equals 14 residues.

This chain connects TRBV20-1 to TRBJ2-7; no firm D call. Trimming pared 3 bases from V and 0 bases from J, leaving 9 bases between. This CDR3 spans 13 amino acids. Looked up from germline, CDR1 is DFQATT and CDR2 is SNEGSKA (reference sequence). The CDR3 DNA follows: TGCAGTGCTAGCGGGTACAGCTCCTACGAGCAGTACTTC. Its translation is CSASGYSSYEQYF.

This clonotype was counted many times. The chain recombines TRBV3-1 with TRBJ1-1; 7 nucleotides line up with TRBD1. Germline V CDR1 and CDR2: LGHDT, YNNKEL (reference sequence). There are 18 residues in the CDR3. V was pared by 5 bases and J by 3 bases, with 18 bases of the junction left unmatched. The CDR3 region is CASSAGGQSLSADTEAFF. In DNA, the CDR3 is TGTGCCAGCAGCGCTGGGGGACAGTCATTGAGTGCGGACACTGAAGCTTTCTTT.

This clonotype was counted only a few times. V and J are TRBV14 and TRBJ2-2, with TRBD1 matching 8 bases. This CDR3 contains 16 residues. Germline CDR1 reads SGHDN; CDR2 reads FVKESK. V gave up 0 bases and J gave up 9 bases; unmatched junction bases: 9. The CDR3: CASSQETGATPRELFF. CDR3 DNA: TGTGCCAGCAGCCAAGAGACAGGGGCTACGCCCAGGGAGCTGTTTTTT.

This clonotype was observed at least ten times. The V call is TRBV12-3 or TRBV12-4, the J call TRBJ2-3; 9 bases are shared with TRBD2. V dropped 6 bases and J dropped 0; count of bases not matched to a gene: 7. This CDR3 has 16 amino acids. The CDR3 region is CASREIAGESTDTQYF. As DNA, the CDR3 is TGTGCCAGCAGGGAGATAGCGGGGGAGAGCACAGATACGCAGTATTTT.

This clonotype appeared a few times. The DNA of the CDR3 is TGTGCCAGCAGCTTGGGGGGACAGGGGGCGGCTCAGCCCCAGCATTTT. Its translation is CASSLGGQGAAQPQHF. The V and J genes are TRBV5-6 and TRBJ1-5; TRBD1 aligns across 12 bases. The length of the CDR3 is 16 residues. Trimming removed 0 bases from V and 6 bases from J; junction bases left unmatched: 4. CDR1 and CDR2 from the germline V gene are SGHDT and YYEEEE.

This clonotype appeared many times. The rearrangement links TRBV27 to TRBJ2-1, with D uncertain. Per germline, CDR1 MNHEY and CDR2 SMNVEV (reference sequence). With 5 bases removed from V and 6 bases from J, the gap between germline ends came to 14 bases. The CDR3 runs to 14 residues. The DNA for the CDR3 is TGTGCCAGCAGTCCCTCGGCCCCCGGCAATGAGCAGTTCTTC. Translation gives CASSPSAPGNEQFF.

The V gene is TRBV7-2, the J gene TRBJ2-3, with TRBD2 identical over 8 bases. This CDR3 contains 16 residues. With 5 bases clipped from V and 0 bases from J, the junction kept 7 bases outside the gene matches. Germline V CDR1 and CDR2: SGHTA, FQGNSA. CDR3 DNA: TGTGCCAGCAGCCCAATTAGCGGGACTAGCACAGATACGCAGTATTTT. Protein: CASSPISGTSTDTQYF.

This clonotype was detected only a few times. The CDR3 DNA reads as TGTGCCAGCAGCTTAGGCGCGGGGGACCCTTCCCAGTATTTT. Protein product: CASSLGAGDPSQYF. J is TRBJ2-3 and V is TRBV7-2; 7 bases fit TRBD2. V gave up 1 base and J gave up 12 bases; unmatched junction bases: 10. CDR1 is SGHTA, CDR2 FQGNSA, per germline. The CDR3 contains 14 residues.

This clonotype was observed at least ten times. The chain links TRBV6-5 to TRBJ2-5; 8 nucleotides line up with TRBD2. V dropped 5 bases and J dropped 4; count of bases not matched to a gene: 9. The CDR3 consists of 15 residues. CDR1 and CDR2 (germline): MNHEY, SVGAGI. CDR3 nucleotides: TGTGCCAGCAGTCTCAAAGGACTAGCATCAGAGACCCAGTACTTC. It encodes CASSLKGLASETQYF.

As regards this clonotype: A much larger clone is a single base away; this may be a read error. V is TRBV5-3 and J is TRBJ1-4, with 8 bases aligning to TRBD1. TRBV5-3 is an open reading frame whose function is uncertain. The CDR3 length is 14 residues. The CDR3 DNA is TGTGCCAGCAGCCCGACAGGGGATCCTGAAGAACTGTTTTTT. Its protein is CASSPTGDPEELFF.

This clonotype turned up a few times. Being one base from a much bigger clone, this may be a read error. CDR3 amino acids: CVSSPDRGNEKLFF. CDR3 nucleotide sequence: TGTGTCAGCAGCCCGGACAGGGGAAATGAAAAACTGTTTTTT. The V and J genes are TRBV5-3 and TRBJ1-4; 9 nucleotides align to TRBD1. TRBV5-3 is placed among ORFs of uncertain function. The CDR3 contains 14 residues.

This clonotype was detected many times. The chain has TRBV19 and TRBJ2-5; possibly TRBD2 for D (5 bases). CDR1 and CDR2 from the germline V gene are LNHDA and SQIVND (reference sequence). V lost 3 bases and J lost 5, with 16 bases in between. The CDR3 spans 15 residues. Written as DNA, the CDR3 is TGTGCCAGTAGTATCACCGGGAACCCGGGGGAGACCCAGTACTTC. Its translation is CASSITGNPGETQYF.

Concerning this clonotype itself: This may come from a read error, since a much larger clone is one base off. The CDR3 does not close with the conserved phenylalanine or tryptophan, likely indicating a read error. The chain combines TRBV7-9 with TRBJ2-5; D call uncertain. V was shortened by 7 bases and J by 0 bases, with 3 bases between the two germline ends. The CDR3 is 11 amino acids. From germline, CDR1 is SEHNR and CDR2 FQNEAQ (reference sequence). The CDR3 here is CASIHQETQYL. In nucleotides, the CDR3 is TGTGCCAGCATCCACCAAGAGACCCAGTACCTC.

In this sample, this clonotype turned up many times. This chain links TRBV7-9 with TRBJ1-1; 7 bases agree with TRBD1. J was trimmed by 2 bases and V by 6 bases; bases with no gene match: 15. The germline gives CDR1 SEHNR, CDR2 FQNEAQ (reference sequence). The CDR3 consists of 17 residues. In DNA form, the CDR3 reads TGTGCCAGCAGACACATACAGGCCGGGACAGACAACACTGAAGCTTTCTTT. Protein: CASRHIQAGTDNTEAFF.

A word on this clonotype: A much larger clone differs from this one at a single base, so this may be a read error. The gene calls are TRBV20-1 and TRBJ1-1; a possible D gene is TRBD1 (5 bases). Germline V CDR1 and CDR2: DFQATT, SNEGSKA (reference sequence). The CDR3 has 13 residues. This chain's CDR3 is CSARAGRGTEASF. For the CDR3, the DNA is TGCAGTGCTAGAGCGGGACGCGGGACTGAAGCTTCCTTT.

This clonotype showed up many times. The CDR3 protein is CASNMEDRGPDTQYF. The CDR3 coding sequence is TGCGCCAGCAACATGGAGGACAGGGGTCCAGATACGCAGTATTTT. The V call is TRBV5-1, the J call TRBJ2-3; TRBD1 matches 9 bases. The CDR3 contains 15 residues. V dropped 6 bases and J dropped 4; count of bases not matched to a gene: 9. The germline V gene has CDR1 SGHRS and CDR2 YFSETQ.

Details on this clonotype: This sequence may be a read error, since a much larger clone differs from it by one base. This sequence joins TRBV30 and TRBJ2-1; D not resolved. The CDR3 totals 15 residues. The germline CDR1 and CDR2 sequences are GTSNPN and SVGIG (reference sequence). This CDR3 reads CAWGVLLVSYNEQFF. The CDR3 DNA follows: TGTGCCTGGGGTGTACTATTGGTCAGCTACAATGAGCAGTTCTTC.

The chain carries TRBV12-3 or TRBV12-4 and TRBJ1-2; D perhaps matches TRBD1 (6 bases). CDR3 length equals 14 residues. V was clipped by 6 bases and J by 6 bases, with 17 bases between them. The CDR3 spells CASSRVGGLNGYTF. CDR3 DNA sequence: TGTGCCAGCAGCCGTGTGGGGGGGCTGAATGGCTACACCTTC.

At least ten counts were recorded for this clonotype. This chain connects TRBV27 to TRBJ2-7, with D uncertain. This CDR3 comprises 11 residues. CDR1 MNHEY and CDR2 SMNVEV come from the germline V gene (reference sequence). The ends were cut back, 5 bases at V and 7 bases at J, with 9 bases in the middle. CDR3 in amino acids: CASSVGAEQYF. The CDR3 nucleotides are TGTGCCAGCAGTGTTGGAGCGGAGCAGTACTTC.

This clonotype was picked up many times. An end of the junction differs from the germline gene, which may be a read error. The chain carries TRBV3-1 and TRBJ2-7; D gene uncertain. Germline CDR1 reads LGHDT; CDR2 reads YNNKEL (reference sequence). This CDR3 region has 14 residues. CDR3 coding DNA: TGCGCCAGCAGCCAAGCCGGGTCCTCCTACGAGCAGTACTTC. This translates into CASSQAGSSYEQYF.